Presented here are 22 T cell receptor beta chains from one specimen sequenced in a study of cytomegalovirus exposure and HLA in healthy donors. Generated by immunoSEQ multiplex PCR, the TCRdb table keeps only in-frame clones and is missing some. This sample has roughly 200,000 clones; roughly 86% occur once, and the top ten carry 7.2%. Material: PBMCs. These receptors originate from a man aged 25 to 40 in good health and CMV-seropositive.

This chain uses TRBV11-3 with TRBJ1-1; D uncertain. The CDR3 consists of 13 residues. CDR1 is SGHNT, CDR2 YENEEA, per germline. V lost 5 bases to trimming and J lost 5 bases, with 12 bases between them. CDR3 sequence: CASSQESGTEAFF. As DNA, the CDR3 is TGTGCCAGCAGCCAAGAATCCGGTACTGAAGCTTTCTTT.

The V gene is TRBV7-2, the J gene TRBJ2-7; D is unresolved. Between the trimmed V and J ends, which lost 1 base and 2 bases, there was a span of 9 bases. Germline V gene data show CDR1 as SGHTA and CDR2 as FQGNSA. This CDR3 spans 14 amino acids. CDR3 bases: TGTGCCAGCAGCTTAGAAGCAGATGCCTACGAGCAGTACTTC. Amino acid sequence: CASSLEADAYEQYF.

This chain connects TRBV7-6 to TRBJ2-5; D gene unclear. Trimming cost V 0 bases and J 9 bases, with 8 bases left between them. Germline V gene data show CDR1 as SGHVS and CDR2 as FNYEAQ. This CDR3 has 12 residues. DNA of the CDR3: TGTGCCAGCAGCTTAGCGACGTGGGCCCAGTACTTC. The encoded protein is CASSLATWAQYF. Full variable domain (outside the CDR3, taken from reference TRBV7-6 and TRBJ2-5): GAGVSQSPRYKVTKRGQDVALRCDPISGHVSLYWYRQALGQGPEFLTYFNYEAQQDKSGLPNDRFSAERPEGSISTLTIQRTEQRDSAMYRCASSLATWAQYFGPGTRLLVL.

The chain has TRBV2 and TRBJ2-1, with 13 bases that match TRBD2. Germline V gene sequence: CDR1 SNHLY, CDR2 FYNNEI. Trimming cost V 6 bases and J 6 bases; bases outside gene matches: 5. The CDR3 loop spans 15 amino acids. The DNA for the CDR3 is TGTGCCAGCAGCCCCGGACTAGCGGGAGCCAATGAGCAGTTCTTC. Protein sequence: CASSPGLAGANEQFF.

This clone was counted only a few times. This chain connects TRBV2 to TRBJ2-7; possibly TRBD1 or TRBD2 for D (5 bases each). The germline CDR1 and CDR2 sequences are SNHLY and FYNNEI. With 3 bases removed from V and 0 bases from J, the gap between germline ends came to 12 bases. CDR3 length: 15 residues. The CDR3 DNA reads TGTGCCAGCAGTGACTGGGACCGACTCTCCTACGAGCAGTACTTC. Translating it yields CASSDWDRLSYEQYF.

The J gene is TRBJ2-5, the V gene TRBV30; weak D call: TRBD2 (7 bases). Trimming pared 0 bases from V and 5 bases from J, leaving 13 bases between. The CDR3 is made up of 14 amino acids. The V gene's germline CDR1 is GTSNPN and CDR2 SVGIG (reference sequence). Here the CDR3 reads CAWSVGGAWETQYF. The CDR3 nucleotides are TGTGCCTGGAGTGTAGGGGGGGCTTGGGAGACCCAGTACTTC.

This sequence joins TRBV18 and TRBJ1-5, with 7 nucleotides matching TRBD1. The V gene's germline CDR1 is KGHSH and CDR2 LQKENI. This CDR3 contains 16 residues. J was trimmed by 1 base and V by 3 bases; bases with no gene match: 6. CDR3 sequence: CASSPSQGRSNQPQHF. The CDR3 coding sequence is TGTGCCAGCTCACCGTCACAGGGGCGCAGCAATCAGCCCCAGCATTTT.

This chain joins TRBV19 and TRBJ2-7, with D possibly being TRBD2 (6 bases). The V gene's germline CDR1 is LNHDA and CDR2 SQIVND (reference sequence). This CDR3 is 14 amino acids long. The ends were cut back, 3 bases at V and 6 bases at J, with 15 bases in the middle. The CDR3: CASSMGGNMIEQYF. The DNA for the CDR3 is TGTGCCAGTAGTATGGGCGGGAATATGATCGAGCAGTACTTC.

The CDR3 DNA reads as TGCGCCAGCAGCCCCTGGGGAAGTAGCACAGATACGCAGTATTTT. It specifies CASSPWGSSTDTQYF. The chain combines TRBV4-1 with TRBJ2-3; D not certain. The V and J ends lost 4 bases and 0 bases respectively, with 11 bases between them. CDR1 MGHRA and CDR2 YSYEKL come from the germline V gene. This CDR3 is built from 15 residues.

For the CDR3, the DNA is TGTGCCAGCAGCTCATCGGGGGCGCCTGGCTACACCTTC. Translation gives CASSSSGAPGYTF. The chain joins TRBV9 to TRBJ1-2, with D possibly matching TRBD1 (6 bases). CDR3 size: 13 residues. In germline, CDR1 is SGDLS, CDR2 YYNGEE. Trimming left V 4 bases short and J 7 bases short, with 14 bases between.

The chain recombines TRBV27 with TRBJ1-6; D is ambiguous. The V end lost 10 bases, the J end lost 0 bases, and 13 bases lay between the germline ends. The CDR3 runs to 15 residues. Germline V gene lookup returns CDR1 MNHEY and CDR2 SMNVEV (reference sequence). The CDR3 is CATGRGSSYNSPLHF. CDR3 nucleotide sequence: TGTGCCACCGGCCGAGGCAGCTCCTATAATTCACCCCTCCACTTT.

The CDR3 protein is CATSRDTASSYEQYF. The DNA for the CDR3 is TGTGCCACCAGCAGAGACACAGCTAGCTCCTACGAGCAGTACTTC. This rearrangement joins TRBV15 to TRBJ2-7; D gene ambiguous. This CDR3 region has 15 residues. The germline gives CDR1 LNHNV, CDR2 YYDKDF (reference sequence). V gave up 0 bases and J gave up 0 bases, with 9 bases separating them.

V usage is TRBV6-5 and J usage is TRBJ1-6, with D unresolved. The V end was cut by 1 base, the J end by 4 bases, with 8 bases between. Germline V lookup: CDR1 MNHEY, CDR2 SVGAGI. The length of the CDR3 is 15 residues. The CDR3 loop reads CASSYFGRYNSPLHF. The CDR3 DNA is TGTGCCAGCAGTTACTTCGGTAGATATAATTCACCCCTCCACTTT.

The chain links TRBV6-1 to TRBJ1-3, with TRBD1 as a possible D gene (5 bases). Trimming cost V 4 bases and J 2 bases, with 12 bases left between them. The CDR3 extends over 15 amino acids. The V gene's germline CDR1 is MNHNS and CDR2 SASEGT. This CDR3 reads CASSASWGTGNTIYF. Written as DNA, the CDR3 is TGTGCCAGCAGTGCCTCCTGGGGGACTGGAAACACCATATATTTT.

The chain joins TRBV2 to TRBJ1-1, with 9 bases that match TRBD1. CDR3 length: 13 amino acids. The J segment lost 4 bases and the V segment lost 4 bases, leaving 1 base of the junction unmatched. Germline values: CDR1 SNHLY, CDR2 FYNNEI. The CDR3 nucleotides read TGTGCCAGCAGTGCGACAGGGGGCACTGAAGCTTTCTTT. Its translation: CASSATGGTEAFF.

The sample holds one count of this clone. The CDR3 DNA reads as TGTGCCAGCAGTCCAATCGACAGAACTGAAGCTTTCTTT. Translated: CASSPIDRTEAFF. This sequence joins TRBV27 and TRBJ1-1; a possible D gene is TRBD1 (5 bases). V was cut by 5 bases and J by 5 bases, with 12 bases left in between. CDR1 is MNHEY, CDR2 SMNVEV, per germline (reference sequence). The CDR3 is 13 amino acids.

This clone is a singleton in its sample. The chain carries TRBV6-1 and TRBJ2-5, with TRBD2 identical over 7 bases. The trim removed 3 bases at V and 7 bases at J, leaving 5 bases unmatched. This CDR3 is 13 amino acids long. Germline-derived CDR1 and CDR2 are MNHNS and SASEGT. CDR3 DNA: TGTGCCAGCAGTGATCCCCCTAGCGGGACCCAGTACTTC. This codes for CASSDPPSGTQYF.

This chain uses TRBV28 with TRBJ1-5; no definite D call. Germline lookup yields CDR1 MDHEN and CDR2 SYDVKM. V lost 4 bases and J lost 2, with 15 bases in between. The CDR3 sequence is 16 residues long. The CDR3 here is CASSSPVPRGNQPQHF. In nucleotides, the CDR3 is TGTGCCAGCAGTTCCCCGGTCCCGAGGGGCAATCAGCCCCAGCATTTT.

The CDR3 bases are TGTGCCAGCAGAGATAGCGGGAACTCCTACGAGCAGTACTTC. It specifies CASRDSGNSYEQYF. The chain recombines TRBV6-1 with TRBJ2-7; 8 bases are shared with TRBD2. The CDR3 totals 14 residues. CDR1 is MNHNS, CDR2 SASEGT, per germline. After removal of 6 bases from V and 0 bases from J, the junction contained 4 bases not matched to a gene.

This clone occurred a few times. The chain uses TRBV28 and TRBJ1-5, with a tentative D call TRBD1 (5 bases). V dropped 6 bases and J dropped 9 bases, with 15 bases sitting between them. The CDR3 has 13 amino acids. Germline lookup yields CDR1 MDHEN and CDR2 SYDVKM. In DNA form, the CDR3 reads TGTGCCAGCAGCCGGGACCCCCTCGCGCCCCAGCATTTT. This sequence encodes CASSRDPLAPQHF.

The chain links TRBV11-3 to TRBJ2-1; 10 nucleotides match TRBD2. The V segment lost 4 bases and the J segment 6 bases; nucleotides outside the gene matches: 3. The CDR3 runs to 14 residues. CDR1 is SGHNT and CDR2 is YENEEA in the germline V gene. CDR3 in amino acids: CASSWASGSNEQFF. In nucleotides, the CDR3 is TGTGCCAGCAGCTGGGCTAGCGGGAGCAATGAGCAGTTCTTC.

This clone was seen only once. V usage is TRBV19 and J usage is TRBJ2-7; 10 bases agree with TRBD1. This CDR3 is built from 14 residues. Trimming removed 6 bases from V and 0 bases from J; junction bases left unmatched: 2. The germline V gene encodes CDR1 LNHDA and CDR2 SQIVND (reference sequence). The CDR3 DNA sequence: TGTGCCAGTAGGAGGACAGGGGGCTCCTACGAGCAGTACTTC. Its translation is CASRRTGGSYEQYF.